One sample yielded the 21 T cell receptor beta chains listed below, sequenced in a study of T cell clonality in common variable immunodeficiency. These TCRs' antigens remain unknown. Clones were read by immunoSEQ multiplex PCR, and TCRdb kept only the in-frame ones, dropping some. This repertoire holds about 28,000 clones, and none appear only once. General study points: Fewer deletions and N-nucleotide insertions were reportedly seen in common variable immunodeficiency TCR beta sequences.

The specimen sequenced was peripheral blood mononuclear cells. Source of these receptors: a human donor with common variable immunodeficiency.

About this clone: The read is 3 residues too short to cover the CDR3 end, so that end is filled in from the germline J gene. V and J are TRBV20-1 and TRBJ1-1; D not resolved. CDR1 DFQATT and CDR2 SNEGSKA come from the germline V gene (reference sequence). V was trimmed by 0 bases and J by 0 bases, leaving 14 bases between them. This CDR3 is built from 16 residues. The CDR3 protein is CSARDSGAYLNTEAFF. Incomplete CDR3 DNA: TGCAGTGCTAGAGATAGCGGCGCCTACTTGAACACTGAA.

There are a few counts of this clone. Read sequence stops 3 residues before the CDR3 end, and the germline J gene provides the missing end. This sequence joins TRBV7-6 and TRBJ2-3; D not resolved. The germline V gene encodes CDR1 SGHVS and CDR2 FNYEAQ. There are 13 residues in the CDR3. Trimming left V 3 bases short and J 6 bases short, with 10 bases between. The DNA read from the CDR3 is TGTGCCAGCAGCTTGAACAGTTGGGATACG. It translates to CASSLNSWDT. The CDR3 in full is CASSLNSWDTQYF.

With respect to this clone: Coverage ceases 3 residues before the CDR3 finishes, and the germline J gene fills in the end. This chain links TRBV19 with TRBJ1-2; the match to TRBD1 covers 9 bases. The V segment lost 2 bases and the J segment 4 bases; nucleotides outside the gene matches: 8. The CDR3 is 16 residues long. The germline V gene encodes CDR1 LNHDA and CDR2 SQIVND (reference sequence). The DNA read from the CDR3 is TGTGCCAGTAGTATAATTGGGACAGGGAGGCCCTATGGC. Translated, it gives CASSIIGTGRPYG. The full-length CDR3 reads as CASSIIGTGRPYGYTF. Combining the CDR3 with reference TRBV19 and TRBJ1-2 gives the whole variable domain DGGITQSPKYLFRKEGQNVTLSCEQNLNHDAMYWYRQDPGQGLRLIYYSQIVNDFQKGDIAEGYSVSREKKESFPLTVTSAQKNPTAFYLCASSIIGTGRPYGYTFGSGTRLTVV.

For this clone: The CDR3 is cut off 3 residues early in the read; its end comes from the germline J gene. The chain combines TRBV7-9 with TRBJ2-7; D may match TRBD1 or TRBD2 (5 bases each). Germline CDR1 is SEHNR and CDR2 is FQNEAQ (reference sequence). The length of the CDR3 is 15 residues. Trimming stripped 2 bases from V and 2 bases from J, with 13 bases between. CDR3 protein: CASSLPLQGAYEQYF. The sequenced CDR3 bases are TGTGCCAGCAGCTTACCTCTCCAGGGAGCCTACGAG.

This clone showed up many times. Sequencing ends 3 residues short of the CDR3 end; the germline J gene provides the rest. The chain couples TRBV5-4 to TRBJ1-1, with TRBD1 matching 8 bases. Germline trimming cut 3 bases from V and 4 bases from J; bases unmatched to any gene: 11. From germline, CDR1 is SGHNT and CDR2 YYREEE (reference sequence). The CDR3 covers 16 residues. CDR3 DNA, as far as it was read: TGTGCCAGCAGCTCCCTCGGACAGGGTTTGAGCACTGAA. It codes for CASSSLGQGLSTE. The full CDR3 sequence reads CASSSLGQGLSTEAFF.

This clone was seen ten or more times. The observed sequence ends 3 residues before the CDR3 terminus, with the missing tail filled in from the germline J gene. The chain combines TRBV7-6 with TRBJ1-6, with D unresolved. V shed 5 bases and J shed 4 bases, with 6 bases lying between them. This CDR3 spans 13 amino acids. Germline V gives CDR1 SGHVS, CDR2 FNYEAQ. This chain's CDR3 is CASSRGYNSPLHF. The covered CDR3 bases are TGTGCCAGCAGCCGGGGTTATAATTCACCC.

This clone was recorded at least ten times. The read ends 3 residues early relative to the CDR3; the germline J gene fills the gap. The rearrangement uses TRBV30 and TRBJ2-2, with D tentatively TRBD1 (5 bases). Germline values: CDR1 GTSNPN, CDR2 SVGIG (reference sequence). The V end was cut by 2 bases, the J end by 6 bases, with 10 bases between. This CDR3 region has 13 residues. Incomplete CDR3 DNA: TGTGCCTGGAGTATTGGGGCGCCCGGGGAG. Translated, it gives CAWSIGAPGE. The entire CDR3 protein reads CAWSIGAPGELFF.

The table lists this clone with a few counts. The covered CDR3 bases are TGTGCCAGCAGCCCGACAGGAATTAACTATGGC. Translated, it gives CASSPTGINYG. From start to end, the CDR3 is CASSPTGINYGYTF. The chain combines TRBV7-2 with TRBJ1-2; tentative D call: TRBD1 (6 bases). The DNA ends 3 residues before the CDR3 does, and the rest of the CDR3 is filled in from the germline J gene. V lost 5 bases and J lost 1, with 11 bases in between. The germline CDR1 and CDR2 sequences are SGHTA and FQGNSA. The CDR3 loop spans 14 amino acids.

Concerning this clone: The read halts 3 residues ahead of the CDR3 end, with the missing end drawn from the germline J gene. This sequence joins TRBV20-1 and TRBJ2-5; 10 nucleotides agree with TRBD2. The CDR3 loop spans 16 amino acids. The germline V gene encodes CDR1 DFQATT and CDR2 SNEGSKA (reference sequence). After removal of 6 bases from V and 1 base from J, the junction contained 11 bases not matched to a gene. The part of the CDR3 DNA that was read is TGCAGTGCCAAGAGCCTAGCGGGGGCCCTCCAAGAGACC. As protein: CSAKSLAGALQET. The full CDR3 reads CSAKSLAGALQETQYF.

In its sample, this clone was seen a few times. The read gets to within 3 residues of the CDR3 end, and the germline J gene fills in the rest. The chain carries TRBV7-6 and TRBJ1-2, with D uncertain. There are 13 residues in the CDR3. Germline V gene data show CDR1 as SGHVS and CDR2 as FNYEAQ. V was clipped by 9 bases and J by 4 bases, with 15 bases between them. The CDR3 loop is CASAPGFGYGYTF. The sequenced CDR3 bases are TGTGCCAGTGCGCCGGGGTTTGGCTATGGC.

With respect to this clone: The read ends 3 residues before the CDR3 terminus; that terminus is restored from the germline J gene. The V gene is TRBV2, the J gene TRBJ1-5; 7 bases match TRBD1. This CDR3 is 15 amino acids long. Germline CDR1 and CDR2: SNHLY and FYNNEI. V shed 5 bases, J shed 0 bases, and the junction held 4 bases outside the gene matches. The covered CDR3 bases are TGTGCCAGCAGTCAAGACAGGGCTAGCAATCAGCCC. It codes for CASSQDRASNQP. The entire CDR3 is CASSQDRASNQPQHF.

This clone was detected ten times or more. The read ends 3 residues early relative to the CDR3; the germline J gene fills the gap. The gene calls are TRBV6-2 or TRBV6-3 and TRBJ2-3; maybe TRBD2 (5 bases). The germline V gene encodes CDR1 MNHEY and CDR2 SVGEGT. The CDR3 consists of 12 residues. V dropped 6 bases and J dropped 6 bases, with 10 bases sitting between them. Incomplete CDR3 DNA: TGTGCCAGCAGCCGGGGTTCCGATACG. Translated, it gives CASSRGSDT. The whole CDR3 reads CASSRGSDTQYF.

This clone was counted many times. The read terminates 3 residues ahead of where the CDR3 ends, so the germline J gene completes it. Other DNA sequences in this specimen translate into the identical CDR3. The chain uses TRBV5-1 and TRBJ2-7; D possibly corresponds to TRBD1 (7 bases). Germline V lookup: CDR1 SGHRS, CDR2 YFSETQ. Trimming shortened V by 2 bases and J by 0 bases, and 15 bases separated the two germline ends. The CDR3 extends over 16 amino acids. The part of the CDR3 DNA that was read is TGCGCCAGCAGCTTAAGGGGGCAGGGGGGCTCCTACGAG. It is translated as CASSLRGQGGSYE. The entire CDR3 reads CASSLRGQGGSYEQYF.

The DNA read from the CDR3 is TGTGCCAGCAGCTTAGGAGACTCGCGCGCTGAA. Amino acid sequence: CASSLGDSRAE. The full CDR3 is CASSLGDSRAEAFF. The chain recombines TRBV7-9 with TRBJ1-1; D unclear. The DNA ends 3 residues before the CDR3 does, and the rest of the CDR3 is filled in from the germline J gene. Looked up from germline, CDR1 is SEHNR and CDR2 is FQNEAQ (reference sequence). CDR3 size: 14 residues. V shed 1 base and J shed 6 bases, with 12 bases lying between them.

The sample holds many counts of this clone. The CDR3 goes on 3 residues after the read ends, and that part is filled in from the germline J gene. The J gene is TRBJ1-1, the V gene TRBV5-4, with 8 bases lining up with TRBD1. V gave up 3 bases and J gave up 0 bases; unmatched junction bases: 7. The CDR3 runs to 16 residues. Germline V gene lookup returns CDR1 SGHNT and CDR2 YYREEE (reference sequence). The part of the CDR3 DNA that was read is TGTGCCAGCAGCTCGGGACAGGCTCACATGAACACTGAA. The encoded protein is CASSSGQAHMNTE. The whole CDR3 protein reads CASSSGQAHMNTEAFF.

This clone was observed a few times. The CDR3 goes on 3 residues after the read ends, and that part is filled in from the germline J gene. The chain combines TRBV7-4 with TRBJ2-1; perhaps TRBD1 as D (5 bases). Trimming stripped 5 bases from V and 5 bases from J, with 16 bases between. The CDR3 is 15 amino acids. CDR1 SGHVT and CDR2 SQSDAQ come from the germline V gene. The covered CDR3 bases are TGTGCCAGCAGCACCTTGTGGACAATTCACAATGAG. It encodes CASSTLWTIHNE. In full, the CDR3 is CASSTLWTIHNEQFF.

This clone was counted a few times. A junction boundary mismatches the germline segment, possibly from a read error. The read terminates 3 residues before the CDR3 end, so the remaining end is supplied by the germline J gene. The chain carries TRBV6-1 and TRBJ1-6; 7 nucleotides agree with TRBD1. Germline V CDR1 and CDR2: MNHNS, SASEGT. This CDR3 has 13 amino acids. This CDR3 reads CASREGGNSPLHF. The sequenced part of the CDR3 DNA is TGTGCCAGCAGAGAAGGGGGCAATTCACCC.

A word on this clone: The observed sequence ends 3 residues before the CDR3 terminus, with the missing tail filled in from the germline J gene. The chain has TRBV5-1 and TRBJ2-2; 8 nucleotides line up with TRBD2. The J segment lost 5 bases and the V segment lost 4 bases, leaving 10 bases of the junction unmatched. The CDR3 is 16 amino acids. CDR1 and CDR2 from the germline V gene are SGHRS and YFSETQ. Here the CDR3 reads CASSTLPGLETGELFF. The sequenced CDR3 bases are TGCGCCAGCAGCACGCTGCCGGGACTAGAAACCGGGGAG.

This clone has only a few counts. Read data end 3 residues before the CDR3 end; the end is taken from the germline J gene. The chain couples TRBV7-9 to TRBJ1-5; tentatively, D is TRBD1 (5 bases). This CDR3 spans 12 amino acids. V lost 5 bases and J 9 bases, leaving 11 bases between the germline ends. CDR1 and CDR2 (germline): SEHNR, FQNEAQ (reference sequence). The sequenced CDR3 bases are TGTGCCAGCAGCCAAGGACAAACGCCC. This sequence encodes CASSQGQTP. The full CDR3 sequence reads CASSQGQTPQHF.

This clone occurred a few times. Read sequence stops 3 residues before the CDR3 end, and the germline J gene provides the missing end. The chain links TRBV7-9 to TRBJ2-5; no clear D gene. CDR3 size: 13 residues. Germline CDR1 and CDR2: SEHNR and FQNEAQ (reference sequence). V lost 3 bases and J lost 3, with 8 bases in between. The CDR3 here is CASSFRGEETQYF. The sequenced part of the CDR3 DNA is TGTGCCAGCAGCTTCAGAGGTGAAGAGACC.

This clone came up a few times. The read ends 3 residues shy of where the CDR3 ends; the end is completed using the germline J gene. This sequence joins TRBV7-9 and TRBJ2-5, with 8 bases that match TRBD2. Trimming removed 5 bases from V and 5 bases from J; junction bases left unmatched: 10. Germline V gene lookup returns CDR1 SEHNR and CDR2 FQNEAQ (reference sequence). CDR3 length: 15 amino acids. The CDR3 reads CASSPRGGISETQYF. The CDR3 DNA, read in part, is TGTGCCAGCAGCCCCCGGGGGGGGATATCTGAGACC.